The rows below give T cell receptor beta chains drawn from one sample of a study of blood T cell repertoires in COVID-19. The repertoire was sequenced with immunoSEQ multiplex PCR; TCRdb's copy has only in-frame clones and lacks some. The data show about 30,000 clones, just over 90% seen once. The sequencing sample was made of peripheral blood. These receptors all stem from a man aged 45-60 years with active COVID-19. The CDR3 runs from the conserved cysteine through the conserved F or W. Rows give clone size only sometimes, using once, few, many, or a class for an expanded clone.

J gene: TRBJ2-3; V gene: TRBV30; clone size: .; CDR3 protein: CAWSVRGSSSTDTQYF
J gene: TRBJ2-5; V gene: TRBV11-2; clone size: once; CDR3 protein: CASSLGQRGGDQETQYF
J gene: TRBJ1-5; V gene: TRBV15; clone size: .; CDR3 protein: CATSREGQQPQHF
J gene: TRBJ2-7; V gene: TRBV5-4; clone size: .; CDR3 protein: CASSRGGTGGGEQYF
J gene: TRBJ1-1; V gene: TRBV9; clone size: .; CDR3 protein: CASSVDPGQGGRGNTEAFF
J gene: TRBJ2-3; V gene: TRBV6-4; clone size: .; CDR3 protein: CASSETSGGGTDTQYF
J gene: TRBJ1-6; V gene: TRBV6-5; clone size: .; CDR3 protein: CASVRDRGNSPLHF
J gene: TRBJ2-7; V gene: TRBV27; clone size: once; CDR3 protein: CASSPRTAAPYEQYF
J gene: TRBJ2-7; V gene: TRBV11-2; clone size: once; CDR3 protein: CASSFELPSYEQYF
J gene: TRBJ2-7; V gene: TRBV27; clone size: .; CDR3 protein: CASSLKSSYEQYF
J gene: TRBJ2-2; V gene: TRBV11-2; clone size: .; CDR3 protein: CASSLGQNTGELFF
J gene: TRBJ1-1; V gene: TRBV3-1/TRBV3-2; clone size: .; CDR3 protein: CASSQDRDGVGTEAFF
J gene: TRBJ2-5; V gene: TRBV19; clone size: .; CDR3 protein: CASSIVGGFPKETQYF
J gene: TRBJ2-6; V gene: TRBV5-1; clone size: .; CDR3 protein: CASPLPDSSGANVLTF
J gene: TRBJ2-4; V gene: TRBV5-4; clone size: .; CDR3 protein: CASSLYRVNIQYF
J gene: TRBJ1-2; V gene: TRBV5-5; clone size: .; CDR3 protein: CASSLRGLYGYTF
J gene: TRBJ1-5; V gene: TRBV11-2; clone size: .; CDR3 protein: CASSLDLGTGQNQPQHF
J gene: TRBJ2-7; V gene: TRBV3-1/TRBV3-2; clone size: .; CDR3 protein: CASSQDRIAGSYEQYF
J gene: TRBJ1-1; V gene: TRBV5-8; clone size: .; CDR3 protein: CASSLAVSSGVNTEAFF
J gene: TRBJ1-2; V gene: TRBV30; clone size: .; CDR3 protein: CAWTGGNYGYTF
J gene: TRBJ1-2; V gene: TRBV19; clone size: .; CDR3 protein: CASSIAGTGGRGYTF
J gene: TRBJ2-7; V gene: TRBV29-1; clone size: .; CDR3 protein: CSVAGQGYEQYF
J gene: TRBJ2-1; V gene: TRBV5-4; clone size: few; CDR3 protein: CASSGGQESFNEQFF
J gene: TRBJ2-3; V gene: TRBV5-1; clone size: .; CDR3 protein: CASSFTVAQSTDTQYF
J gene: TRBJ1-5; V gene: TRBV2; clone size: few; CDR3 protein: CASSTLAQPQHF
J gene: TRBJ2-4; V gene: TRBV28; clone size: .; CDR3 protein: CASIDRATKNIQYF
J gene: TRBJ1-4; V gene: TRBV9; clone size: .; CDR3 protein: CASSVTGSATNEKLFF
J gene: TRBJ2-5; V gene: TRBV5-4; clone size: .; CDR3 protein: CASSLGLAGEETQYF
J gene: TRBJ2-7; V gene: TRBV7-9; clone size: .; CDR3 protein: CASSLAGVSYEQYF
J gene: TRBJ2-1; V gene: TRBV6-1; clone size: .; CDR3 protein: CASSGRLAGGYNEQFF
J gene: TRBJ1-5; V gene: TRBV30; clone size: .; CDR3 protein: CAWRTGGGQPQHF
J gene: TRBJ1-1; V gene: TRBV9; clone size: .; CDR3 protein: CASSVSGVGVYTEAFF
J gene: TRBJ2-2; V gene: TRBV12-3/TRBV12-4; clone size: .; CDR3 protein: CASRTRNTGELFF
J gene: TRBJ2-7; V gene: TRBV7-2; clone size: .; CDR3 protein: CASSSRDRGYYEQYF
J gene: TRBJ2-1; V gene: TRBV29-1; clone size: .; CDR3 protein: CSASPSYNEQFF
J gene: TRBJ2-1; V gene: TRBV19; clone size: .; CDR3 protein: CASGGDRDWVEQFF
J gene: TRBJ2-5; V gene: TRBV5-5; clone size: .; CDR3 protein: CASSFSSGRTHQETQYF
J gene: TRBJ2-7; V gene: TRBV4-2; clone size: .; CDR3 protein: CASSPGLQTYEQYF
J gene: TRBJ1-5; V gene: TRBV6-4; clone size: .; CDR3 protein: CASSPSGLTQPQHF
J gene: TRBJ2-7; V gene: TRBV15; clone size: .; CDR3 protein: CATSREQGSAYEQYF
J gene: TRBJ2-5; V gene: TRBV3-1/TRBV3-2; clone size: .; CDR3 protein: CASSGLLAGEQETQYF
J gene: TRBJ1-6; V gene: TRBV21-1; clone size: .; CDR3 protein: CASTPGQGTYNSPLHF